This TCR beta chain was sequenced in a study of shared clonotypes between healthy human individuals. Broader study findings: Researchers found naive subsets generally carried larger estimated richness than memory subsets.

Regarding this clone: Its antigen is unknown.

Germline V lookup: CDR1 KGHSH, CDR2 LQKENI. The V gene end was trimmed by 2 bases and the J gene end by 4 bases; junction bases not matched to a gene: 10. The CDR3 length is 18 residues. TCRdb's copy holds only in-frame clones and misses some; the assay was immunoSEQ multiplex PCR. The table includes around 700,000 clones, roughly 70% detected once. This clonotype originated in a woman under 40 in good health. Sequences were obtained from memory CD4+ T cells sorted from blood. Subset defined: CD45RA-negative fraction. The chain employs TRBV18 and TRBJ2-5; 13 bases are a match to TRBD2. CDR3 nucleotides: TGTGCCAGCTCACCATTTGGACTAGCGGGAGCTGAGTCAGAGACCCAGTACTTC. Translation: CASSPFGLAGAESETQYF.